This T cell receptor (beta chain) emerged from a study of blood T cell repertoires in COVID-19. On the study more broadly: PBMCs, B-cell-depleted T cells, or T cells provided the cDNA or gDNA that made up the material.

The method was immunoSEQ multiplex PCR; TCRdb's version includes in-frame clones alone and lacks a portion of them. The sample yields about 270,000 clones, just under 90% seen once. The junction had 3 bases not matched to a gene; V was cut back by 4 bases and J by 1 base. The CDR3 sequence is 14 residues long. The study drew participants aged about 18 to 89 years from about two dozen US areas. Researchers sorted participants into cohorts using their self-reported clinical history. The chain links TRBV5-7 to TRBJ1-2, with 8 bases that match TRBD1. TRBV5-7 is noted as an ORF with a role that remains uncertain. Material: PBMCs or T cells enriched from blood (not recorded which). The receptor comes from a woman aged 55-75 years who had recovered from COVID-19. CDR3 loop: CASSDRGYNYGYTF. CDR3 DNA sequence: TGTGCCAGCAGCGACAGGGGATATAACTATGGCTACACCTTC.